These T cell receptor beta chains were read from a single sample in a study of OX40 agonist ivuxolimab in advanced cancers. Only in-frame clones appear in the TCRdb table, and some are missing; sequencing was by immunoSEQ multiplex PCR. The data show fewer than 90,000 clones, with around 90% seen just once and approximately 1.3% held by the top ten. Here the sequenced sample was CD4+ or CD8+ T cells sorted from blood, taken in a trial of the OX40 agonist ivuxolimab. The receptor source for this set is an adult with an advanced solid tumor such as melanoma, head and neck, liver or kidney cancer. Each CDR3 is given with its conserved first and last residue. The order of the fields is J gene, D gene, clone size, V gene, CDR3 DNA, CDR3 protein. A D gene is named only where the DNA matches it firmly. Clone size is given for some rows only: seen once, a few or many times, or a class if the clone is expanded.

j_call: TRBJ2-5
d_call: -
clone_size: -
v_call: TRBV28
cdr3_nt: TGTGCCAGCAGTTTATGGCAGCCAAGGCGGGAGACCCAGTACTTC
cdr3_aa: CASSLWQPRRETQYF

j_call: TRBJ1-4
d_call: -
clone_size: -
v_call: TRBV2
cdr3_nt: TGTGCCAGCAGCTCACAGGGAACTAATGAAAAACTGTTTTTT
cdr3_aa: CASSSQGTNEKLFF

j_call: TRBJ2-2
d_call: -
clone_size: -
v_call: TRBV5-1
cdr3_nt: TGCGCCAGCAGCTTGGTTAGGGCAGGCACCGGGGAGCTGTTTTTT
cdr3_aa: CASSLVRAGTGELFF

j_call: TRBJ1-5
d_call: TRBD1
clone_size: -
v_call: TRBV6-7
cdr3_nt: TGTGCCAGCAGTCGACCACGCCAGGGGGGCGACCTGGGTCAGCCCCAGCATTTT
cdr3_aa: CASSRPRQGGDLGQPQHF

j_call: TRBJ1-4
d_call: -
clone_size: -
v_call: TRBV28
cdr3_nt: TGTGCCAGCAGTTCCCATCTGGGTAATGAAAAACTGTTTTTT
cdr3_aa: CASSSHLGNEKLFF

j_call: TRBJ2-1
d_call: -
clone_size: -
v_call: TRBV9
cdr3_nt: TGTGCCAGCAGCGTTAAACTACCCGGGGGCCGGGGTAATGAGCAGTTCTTC
cdr3_aa: CASSVKLPGGRGNEQFF

j_call: TRBJ2-1
d_call: -
clone_size: -
v_call: TRBV6-5
cdr3_nt: TGTGCCAGCAGTTTTCTCGGGGGACCCAATGAGCAGTTCTTC
cdr3_aa: CASSFLGGPNEQFF

j_call: TRBJ1-1
d_call: -
clone_size: -
v_call: TRBV5-4
cdr3_nt: TGTGCCAGCGGGGGGGGGCGTATGAACACTGAAGCTTTCTTT
cdr3_aa: CASGGGRMNTEAFF

j_call: TRBJ2-7
d_call: TRBD1
clone_size: -
v_call: TRBV28
cdr3_nt: TGTGCCAGCAGCTACTGGGGACAGGGCTCCTACGAGCAGTACTTC
cdr3_aa: CASSYWGQGSYEQYF

j_call: TRBJ2-7
d_call: -
clone_size: once
v_call: TRBV7-9
cdr3_nt: TGTGCCAGCAGCTTAGATCCGTCCTACGAGCAGTACTTC
cdr3_aa: CASSLDPSYEQYF

j_call: TRBJ1-2
d_call: -
clone_size: -
v_call: TRBV20-1
cdr3_nt: TGCAGTGTCTCTGACGGCTACACCTTC
cdr3_aa: CSVSDGYTF

j_call: TRBJ1-2
d_call: -
clone_size: -
v_call: TRBV2
cdr3_nt: TGTGCCAGCACTACGGAAAACTATGGCTACACCTTC
cdr3_aa: CASTTENYGYTF

j_call: TRBJ2-2
d_call: -
clone_size: -
v_call: TRBV6-7
cdr3_nt: TGTGCCAGCAGTTACAACCCTTCCGGAGGCACCGGGGAGCTGTTTTTT
cdr3_aa: CASSYNPSGGTGELFF

j_call: TRBJ1-2
d_call: -
clone_size: once
v_call: TRBV30
cdr3_nt: TGTGCCTGGAGTTACAGGCCCAACTATGGCTACACCTTC
cdr3_aa: CAWSYRPNYGYTF

j_call: TRBJ2-7
d_call: -
clone_size: -
v_call: TRBV28
cdr3_nt: TGTGCCAGCAGTTCCCGACAGTTCGCATCCTACGAGCAGTACTTC
cdr3_aa: CASSSRQFASYEQYF

j_call: TRBJ1-3
d_call: TRBD1
clone_size: -
v_call: TRBV28
cdr3_nt: TGTGCCAGCAGGGCGACAGGGATCTCTGGAAACACCATATATTTT
cdr3_aa: CASRATGISGNTIYF

j_call: TRBJ1-1
d_call: TRBD1
clone_size: -
v_call: TRBV4-1
cdr3_nt: TGCGCCAGCAGCTGGACAGGGCTCACTGAAGCTTTCTTT
cdr3_aa: CASSWTGLTEAFF

j_call: TRBJ1-5
d_call: -
clone_size: -
v_call: TRBV2
cdr3_nt: TGTGCCAGCAGTGAAGGGGGCCGGCAGCCCCAGCATTTT
cdr3_aa: CASSEGGRQPQHF

j_call: TRBJ2-2
d_call: -
clone_size: -
v_call: TRBV11-3
cdr3_nt: TGTGCCAGCAGCTTTACCCCCAACACCGGGGAGCTGTTTTTT
cdr3_aa: CASSFTPNTGELFF

j_call: TRBJ2-1
d_call: TRBD1
clone_size: -
v_call: TRBV28
cdr3_nt: TGTGCCAGCGCTGGACAGGGGCACTACAATGAGCAGTTCTTC
cdr3_aa: CASAGQGHYNEQFF

j_call: TRBJ2-7
d_call: TRBD2
clone_size: -
v_call: TRBV10-2
cdr3_nt: TGCGCCAGCAGACCCCCCGGGACTAGCGGGAGTTACGAGCAGTACTTC
cdr3_aa: CASRPPGTSGSYEQYF

j_call: TRBJ2-5
d_call: -
clone_size: -
v_call: TRBV30
cdr3_nt: TGTGCCTGGAGTGCCAGGAACCAAGAGACCCAGTACTTC
cdr3_aa: CAWSARNQETQYF

j_call: TRBJ2-3
d_call: TRBD2
clone_size: -
v_call: TRBV9
cdr3_nt: TGTGCCAGCAGCCCTCGGGCTAGCGGGTATAGCACAGATACGCAGTATTTT
cdr3_aa: CASSPRASGYSTDTQYF

j_call: TRBJ2-3
d_call: -
clone_size: -
v_call: TRBV7-9
cdr3_nt: TGTGCCAGCAGCTCCTTTAGCGGAACTAGCACAGATACGCAGTATTTT
cdr3_aa: CASSSFSGTSTDTQYF

j_call: TRBJ2-1
d_call: -
clone_size: once
v_call: TRBV11-2
cdr3_nt: TGTGCCAGCAGCTTAGGGAGGACGCCTTACAATGAGCAGTTCTTC
cdr3_aa: CASSLGRTPYNEQFF

j_call: TRBJ2-2
d_call: TRBD1
clone_size: once
v_call: TRBV18
cdr3_nt: TGTGCCAGCTCACCTGAGACAGGGGACACCGGGGAGCTGTTTTTT
cdr3_aa: CASSPETGDTGELFF

j_call: TRBJ1-1
d_call: -
clone_size: -
v_call: TRBV18
cdr3_nt: TGTGCCAGCTCACCACCGGCGTCGGGGCAGTTGGGCACTGAAGCTTTCTTT
cdr3_aa: CASSPPASGQLGTEAFF

j_call: TRBJ2-6
d_call: -
clone_size: -
v_call: TRBV5-8
cdr3_nt: TGTGCCAGTGAACGCCCCGGGATGAAACACTCTGGGGCCAACGTCCTGACTTTC
cdr3_aa: CASERPGMKHSGANVLTF

j_call: TRBJ1-1
d_call: TRBD1
clone_size: few
v_call: TRBV2
cdr3_nt: TGTGCCAGCACCGGACAGGAGGACACTGAAGCTTTCTTT
cdr3_aa: CASTGQEDTEAFF

j_call: TRBJ2-3
d_call: -
clone_size: -
v_call: TRBV9
cdr3_nt: TGTGCCAGCAGCCCCCGCTATGGTACGCAGTATTTT
cdr3_aa: CASSPRYGTQYF

j_call: TRBJ2-2
d_call: TRBD2
clone_size: -
v_call: TRBV30
cdr3_nt: TGTGCCTGGAGTGTACTTGGGACTAGCAGCACCGGGGAGCTGTTTTTT
cdr3_aa: CAWSVLGTSSTGELFF

j_call: TRBJ1-3
d_call: TRBD1
clone_size: -
v_call: TRBV19
cdr3_nt: TGTGCCAGTAGCCCGGACAGGGGAGCTGGAAACACCATATATTTT
cdr3_aa: CASSPDRGAGNTIYF

j_call: TRBJ2-5
d_call: -
clone_size: -
v_call: TRBV7-3
cdr3_nt: TGTGCCAGCAGCTTAACGGGGTCGGACGGTCCTCAAGAGACCCAGTACTTC
cdr3_aa: CASSLTGSDGPQETQYF

j_call: TRBJ1-2
d_call: -
clone_size: -
v_call: TRBV6-6
cdr3_nt: TGTGCCAGCCGGAAGGACGAAGATGGCTACACCTTC
cdr3_aa: CASRKDEDGYTF

j_call: TRBJ1-4
d_call: -
clone_size: medium-sized
v_call: TRBV9
cdr3_nt: TGTGCCAGCAGCGTAGGCACGAGCGGCAGAAGTAATGAAAAACTGTTTTTT
cdr3_aa: CASSVGTSGRSNEKLFF

j_call: TRBJ2-1
d_call: TRBD2
clone_size: -
v_call: TRBV18
cdr3_nt: TGTGCCAGCTCACCTAATCCGGGACTAGAGGCGAGTGAGCAGTTCTTC
cdr3_aa: CASSPNPGLEASEQFF

j_call: TRBJ1-5
d_call: TRBD1
clone_size: -
v_call: TRBV19
cdr3_nt: TGTGCCGGTAGGGGACAGGGAGGCCCTCAGCCCCAGCATTTT
cdr3_aa: CAGRGQGGPQPQHF

j_call: TRBJ2-7
d_call: -
clone_size: once
v_call: TRBV9
cdr3_nt: TGTGCCAGCAGCGTAGCTATTGACTACGAGCAGTACTTC
cdr3_aa: CASSVAIDYEQYF

j_call: TRBJ1-5
d_call: TRBD1
clone_size: -
v_call: TRBV5-1
cdr3_nt: TGCGCCAGCAGCTTGGGACAGGGGGCCGGTCAGCCCCAGCATTTT
cdr3_aa: CASSLGQGAGQPQHF

j_call: TRBJ1-5
d_call: TRBD1
clone_size: -
v_call: TRBV27
cdr3_nt: TGTGCCAGCAGTAGAGGACAGGGAGGCAATCAGCCCCAGCATTTT
cdr3_aa: CASSRGQGGNQPQHF

j_call: TRBJ2-7
d_call: -
clone_size: few
v_call: TRBV6-5
cdr3_nt: TGTGCCAGCAGTAGAGCTCGCAGCTCCTACGAGCAGTACTTC
cdr3_aa: CASSRARSSYEQYF

j_call: TRBJ1-2
d_call: -
clone_size: few
v_call: TRBV2
cdr3_nt: TGTGCCAGCAGTGAACAGGGCGGCTATGGCTACACCTTC
cdr3_aa: CASSEQGGYGYTF